This T cell receptor beta chain was identified in a study of PD-1 blockade in mismatch repair-deficient tumors. Study overall: Patients had around twelve mismatch repair-deficient cancer types, all previously treated and progressing. Overall study results and limits: Tumor-resident clones, often undetectable pretreatment in blood, expanded then contracted after pembrolizumab.

V dropped 0 bases and J dropped 5 bases, with 8 bases sitting between them. This CDR3 region has 14 residues. Looked up from germline, CDR1 is SEHNR and CDR2 is FQNEAQ (reference sequence). PCR or immunohistochemistry showed mismatch repair deficiency in every enrolled patient. A few pembrolizumab responders had their TCRs sequenced. This clone was seen a single time. The antigen is not known. The protocol was immunoSEQ multiplex PCR, while the TCRdb copy is restricted to in-frame clones and leaves out a portion. The data hold approximately 50,000 clones, with more than 75% observed a single time. The V call is TRBV7-9, the J call TRBJ1-5, with a tentative D call TRBD1 (6 bases). This clonotype originated in an adult with mismatch repair-deficient cancer. Specimen: peripheral blood, collected 4 weeks after starting pembrolizumab. The CDR3 reads CASSLAGGDQPQHF. CDR3 in DNA: TGTGCCAGCAGCTTAGCAGGGGGTGATCAGCCCCAGCATTTT.